The rows below give T cell receptor beta chains drawn from one sample of a study of blood T cell repertoires in COVID-19. The table came from immunoSEQ multiplex PCR; TCRdb's copy has only in-frame clones and leaves some out. The repertoire holds 39,000 or so clones, with 83% as singletons. Sequenced input: peripheral blood. Receptors were obtained from a woman aged 80 or older with active or convalescent COVID-19. Each CDR3 is given with its conserved first and last residue. D genes are given only for firm matches. Expanded clones are given a class, and other clones once, few, many or no size at all.

abundance | j_gene | d_gene | v_gene | CDR3nt | CDR3aa
. | TRBJ1-2 | TRBD1 | TRBV24-1 | TGTGCCACCAGTGAAAGGGACAGGGGGAACTATGGCTACACCTTC | CATSERDRGNYGYTF
. | TRBJ2-1 | . | TRBV13 | TGTGCCAGCAGCTTCCTGGACAGACAGTACAATGAGCAGTTCTTC | CASSFLDRQYNEQFF
once | TRBJ2-7 | TRBD1 | TRBV5-4 | TGTGCCAGCAGCAAGGGACAGGTAATAGGGAACGAGCAGTACTTC | CASSKGQVIGNEQYF
. | TRBJ1-5 | . | TRBV27 | TGTGCCAGCAATTCAGGAGGGGCTTTTCAGCCCCAGCATTTT | CASNSGGAFQPQHF
. | TRBJ2-7 | . | TRBV9 | TGTGCCAGCAGCGTAGATTCTAGTCGATACGAGCAGTACTTC | CASSVDSSRYEQYF
. | TRBJ1-2 | . | TRBV29-1 | TGCAGCGTTGCGGAACTAAAAACTGGGTTTATTATCCCATTATTCTATGGCTACACCTTC | CSVAELKTGFIIPLFYGYTF
. | TRBJ1-2 | . | TRBV28 | TGTGCCAGCAGCCAAGAGAGAAGGGGTGGCTACACCTTC | CASSQERRGGYTF
. | TRBJ1-2 | . | TRBV7-9 | TGTGCCAGCAGGAGGGAGGGTAGTGCGGACTATGGCTACACCTTC | CASRREGSADYGYTF
. | TRBJ2-1 | . | TRBV5-1 | TGCGCCAGCAGCTTGGGGCTGACAGGCCACTCCTACAATGAGCAGTTCTTC | CASSLGLTGHSYNEQFF
. | TRBJ2-1 | . | TRBV10-3 | TGTGCCATCAGTGAGCCCCAGAGGCCCTACAATGAGCAGTTCTTC | CAISEPQRPYNEQFF
. | TRBJ1-5 | TRBD1 | TRBV2 | TGTGCCAGCAGTCCCGGGACAGGGATGAGAAGCAATCAGCCCCAGCATTTT | CASSPGTGMRSNQPQHF
. | TRBJ1-4 | . | TRBV5-1 | TGCGCCAGCAGCCCCGGGACACCTAATGAAAAACTGTTTTTT | CASSPGTPNEKLFF
. | TRBJ1-2 | TRBD1 | TRBV6-2/TRBV6-3 | TGTGCCAGCAGCCCGGACAGGGTCGCCTATGGCTACACCTTC | CASSPDRVAYGYTF
. | TRBJ2-6 | . | TRBV28 | TGTGCCAGCAGTTCGCCCTCAGCTGGGGCCAACGTCCTGACTTTC | CASSSPSAGANVLTF
. | TRBJ2-3 | . | TRBV27 | TGTGCCAGCAGTTTTACGGGCACAGATACGCAGTATTTT | CASSFTGTDTQYF
few | TRBJ2-3 | TRBD2 | TRBV7-9 | TGTGCCAGCAGCTTAAAGACTAGCGGGAGTGGGGGGGATACGCAGTATTTT | CASSLKTSGSGGDTQYF
. | TRBJ1-2 | . | TRBV29-1 | TGCAGCGTTGATGGGAGTACTTCTAACTATGGCTACACCTTC | CSVDGSTSNYGYTF
. | TRBJ2-1 | . | TRBV7-9 | TGTGCCAGCAGCTTAGTACTAGGCCAAAATGAGCAGTTCTTC | CASSLVLGQNEQFF
. | TRBJ1-2 | . | TRBV25-1 | TGTGCCAGCAGCGGGGGGCCCTATGGCTACACCTTC | CASSGGPYGYTF
. | TRBJ1-1 | . | TRBV5-1 | TGCGCCAGCAGTTTAGGACGGACTGGAGGTGAAGCTTTCTTT | CASSLGRTGGEAFF
. | TRBJ1-5 | TRBD1 | TRBV28 | TGTGCCAGCAGTTACGGACAGGAACATCAGCCCCAGCATTTT | CASSYGQEHQPQHF
. | TRBJ2-7 | . | TRBV11-2 | TGTGCCAGCAGTCGAGAGCGAGGACATCGCTACGAGCAGTACTTC | CASSRERGHRYEQYF
. | TRBJ2-7 | . | TRBV19 | TGTGCCAGTAGTCCGGGATATCACTACGAGCAGTACTTC | CASSPGYHYEQYF
. | TRBJ1-5 | TRBD1 | TRBV6-6 | TGTGCCAGCAGTGGACTTGGGACAGGGATGAATCAGCCCCAGCATTTT | CASSGLGTGMNQPQHF
. | TRBJ1-5 | TRBD1 | TRBV11-2 | TGTGCCAGCAGCCCAACAGGGGCCGCCTCGCCCCAGCATTTT | CASSPTGAASPQHF
. | TRBJ1-1 | TRBD1 | TRBV5-1 | TGCGCCAGCAGCTCCGGGACAGCGAACACTGAAGCTTTCTTT | CASSSGTANTEAFF
. | TRBJ1-4 | . | TRBV27 | TGTGCCAGCAGTTTATCGTCCAGTAATGAAAAACTGTTTTTT | CASSLSSSNEKLFF